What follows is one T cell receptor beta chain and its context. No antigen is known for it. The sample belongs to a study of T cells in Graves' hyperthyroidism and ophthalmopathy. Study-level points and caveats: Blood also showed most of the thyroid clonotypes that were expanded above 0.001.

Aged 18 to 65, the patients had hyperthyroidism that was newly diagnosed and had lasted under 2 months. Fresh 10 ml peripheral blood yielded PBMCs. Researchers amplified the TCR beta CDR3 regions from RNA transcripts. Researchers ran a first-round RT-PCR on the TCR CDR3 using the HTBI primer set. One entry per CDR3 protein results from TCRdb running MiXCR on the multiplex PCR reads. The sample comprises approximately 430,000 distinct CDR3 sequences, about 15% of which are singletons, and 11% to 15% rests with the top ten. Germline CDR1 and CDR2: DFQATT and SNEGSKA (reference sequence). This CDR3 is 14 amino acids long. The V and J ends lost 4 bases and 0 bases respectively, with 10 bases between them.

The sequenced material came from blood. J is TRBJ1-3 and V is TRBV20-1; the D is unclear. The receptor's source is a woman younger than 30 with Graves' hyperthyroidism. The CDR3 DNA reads TGCAGTGCTAACCGGGTTCTCTCTGGAAACACCATATATTTT. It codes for CSANRVLSGNTIYF.